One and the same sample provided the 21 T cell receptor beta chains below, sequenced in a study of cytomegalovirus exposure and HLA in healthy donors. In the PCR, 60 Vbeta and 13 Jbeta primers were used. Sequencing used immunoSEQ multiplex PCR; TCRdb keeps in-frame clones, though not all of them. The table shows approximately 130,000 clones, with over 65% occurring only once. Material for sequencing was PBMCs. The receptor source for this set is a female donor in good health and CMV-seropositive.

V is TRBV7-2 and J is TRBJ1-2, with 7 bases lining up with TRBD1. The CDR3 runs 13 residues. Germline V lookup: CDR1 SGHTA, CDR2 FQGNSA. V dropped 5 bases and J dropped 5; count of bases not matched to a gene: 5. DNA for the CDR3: TGTGCCAGCAGCCCCCAGGGACAGTATGGCTACACCTTC. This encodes CASSPQGQYGYTF. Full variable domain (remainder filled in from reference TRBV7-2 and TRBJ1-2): GAGVSQSPSNKVTEKGKDVELRCDPISGHTALYWYRQSLGQGLEFLIYFQGNSAPDKSGLPSDRFSAERTGGSVSTLTIQRTQQEDSAVYLCASSPQGQYGYTFGSGTRLTVV.

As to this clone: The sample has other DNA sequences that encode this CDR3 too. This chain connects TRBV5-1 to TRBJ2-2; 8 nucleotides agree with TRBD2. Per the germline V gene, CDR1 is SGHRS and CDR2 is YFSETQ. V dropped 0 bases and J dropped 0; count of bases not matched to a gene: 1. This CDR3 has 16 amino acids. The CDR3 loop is CASSLAGGTNTGELFF. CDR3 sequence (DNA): TGCGCCAGCAGCTTGGCGGGGGGGACGAACACCGGGGAGCTGTTTTTT.

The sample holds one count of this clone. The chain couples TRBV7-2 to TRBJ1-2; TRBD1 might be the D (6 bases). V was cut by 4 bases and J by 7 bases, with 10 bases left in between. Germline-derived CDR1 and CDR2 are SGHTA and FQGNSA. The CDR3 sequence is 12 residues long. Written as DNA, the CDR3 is TGTGCCAGCAGCTCGACAGGTACTGGCTACACCTTC. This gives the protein CASSSTGTGYTF. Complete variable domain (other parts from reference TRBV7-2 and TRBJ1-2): GAGVSQSPSNKVTEKGKDVELRCDPISGHTALYWYRQSLGQGLEFLIYFQGNSAPDKSGLPSDRFSAERTGGSVSTLTIQRTQQEDSAVYLCASSSTGTGYTFGSGTRLTVV.

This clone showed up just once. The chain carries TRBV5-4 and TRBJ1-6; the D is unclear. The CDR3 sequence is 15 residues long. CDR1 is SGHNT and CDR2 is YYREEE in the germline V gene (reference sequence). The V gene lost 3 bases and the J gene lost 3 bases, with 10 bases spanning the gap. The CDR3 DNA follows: TGTGCCAGCAGCTACTCTCGGGGCTATAATTCACCCCTCCACTTT. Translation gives CASSYSRGYNSPLHF.

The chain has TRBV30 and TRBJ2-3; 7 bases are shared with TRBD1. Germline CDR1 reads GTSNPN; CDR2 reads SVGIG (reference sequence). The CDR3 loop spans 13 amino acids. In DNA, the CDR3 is TGTGCTCGGGGTAGGGGGCCCACAGATACGCAGTATTTT. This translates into CARGRGPTDTQYF.

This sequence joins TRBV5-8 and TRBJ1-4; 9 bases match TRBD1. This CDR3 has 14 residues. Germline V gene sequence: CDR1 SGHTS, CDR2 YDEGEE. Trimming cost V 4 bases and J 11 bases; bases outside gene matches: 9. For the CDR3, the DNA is TGTGCCAGCAGCGCCAGGGACAGGGTGACCAAACTGTTTTTT. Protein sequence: CASSARDRVTKLFF.

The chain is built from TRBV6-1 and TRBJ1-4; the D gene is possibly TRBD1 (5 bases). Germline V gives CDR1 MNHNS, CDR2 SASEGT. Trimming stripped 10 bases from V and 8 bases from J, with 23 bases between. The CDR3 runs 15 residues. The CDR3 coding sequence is TGTGCCACGATGGCCCGCCTCTATAGGGGCGAAAAACTGTTTTTT. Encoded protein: CATMARLYRGEKLFF.

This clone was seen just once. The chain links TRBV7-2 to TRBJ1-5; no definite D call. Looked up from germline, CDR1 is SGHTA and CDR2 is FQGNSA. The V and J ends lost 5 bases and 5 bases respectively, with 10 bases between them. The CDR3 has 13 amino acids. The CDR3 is CASSPTKDQPQHF. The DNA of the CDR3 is TGTGCCAGCAGCCCAACAAAAGATCAGCCCCAGCATTTT.

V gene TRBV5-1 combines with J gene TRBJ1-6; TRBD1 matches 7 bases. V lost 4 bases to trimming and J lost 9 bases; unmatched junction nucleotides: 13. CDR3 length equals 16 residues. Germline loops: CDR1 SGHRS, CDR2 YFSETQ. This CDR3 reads CASSLTGRGDTSPLHF. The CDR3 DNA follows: TGCGCCAGCAGCCTGACAGGGAGAGGAGATACTTCACCCCTCCACTTT.

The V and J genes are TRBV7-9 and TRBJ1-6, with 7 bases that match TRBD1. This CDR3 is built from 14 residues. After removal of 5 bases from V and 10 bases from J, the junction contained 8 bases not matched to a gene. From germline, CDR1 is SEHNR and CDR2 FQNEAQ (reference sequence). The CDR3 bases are TGTGCCAGCAGCCGTACAGGGGAATCGTCACCCCTCCACTTT. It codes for CASSRTGESSPLHF.

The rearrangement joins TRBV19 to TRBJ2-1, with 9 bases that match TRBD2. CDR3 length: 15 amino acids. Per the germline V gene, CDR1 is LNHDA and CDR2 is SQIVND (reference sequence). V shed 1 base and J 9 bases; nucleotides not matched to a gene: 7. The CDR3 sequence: CASSIVTSGRGEQFF. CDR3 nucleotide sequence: TGTGCCAGTAGTATAGTTACTAGCGGGCGGGGTGAGCAGTTCTTC.

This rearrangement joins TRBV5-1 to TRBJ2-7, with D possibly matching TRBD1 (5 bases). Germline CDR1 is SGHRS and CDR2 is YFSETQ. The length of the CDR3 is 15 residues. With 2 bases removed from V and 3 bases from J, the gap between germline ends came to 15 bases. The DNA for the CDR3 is TGCGCCAGCAGCTTTACAGCAGGACAAGACTACGAGCAGTACTTC. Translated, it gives CASSFTAGQDYEQYF.

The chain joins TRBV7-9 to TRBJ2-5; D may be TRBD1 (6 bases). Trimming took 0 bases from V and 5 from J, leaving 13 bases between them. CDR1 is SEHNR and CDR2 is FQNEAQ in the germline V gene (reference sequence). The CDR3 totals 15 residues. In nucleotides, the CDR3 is TGTGCCAGCAGCTTAGCGGGGGCGGAGTGGGAGACCCAGTACTTC. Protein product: CASSLAGAEWETQYF.

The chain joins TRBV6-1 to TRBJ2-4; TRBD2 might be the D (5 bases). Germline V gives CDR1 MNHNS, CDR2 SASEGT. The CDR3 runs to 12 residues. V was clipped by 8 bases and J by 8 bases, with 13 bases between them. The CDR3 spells CASSGNLDIQYF. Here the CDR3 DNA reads TGTGCCAGCTCCGGGAATTTGGACATTCAGTACTTC.

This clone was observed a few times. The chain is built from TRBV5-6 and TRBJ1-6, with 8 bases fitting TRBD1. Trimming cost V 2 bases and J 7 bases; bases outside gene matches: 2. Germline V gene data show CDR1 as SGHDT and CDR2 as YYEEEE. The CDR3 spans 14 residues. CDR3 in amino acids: CASSFGQGNSPLHF. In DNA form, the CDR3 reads TGTGCCAGCAGCTTCGGACAGGGCAATTCACCCCTCCACTTT. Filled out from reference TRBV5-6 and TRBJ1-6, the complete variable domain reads DAGVTQSPTHLIKTRGQQVTLRCSPKSGHDTVSWYQQALGQGPQFIFQYYEEEERQRGNFPDRFSGHQFPNYSSELNVNALLLGDSALYLCASSFGQGNSPLHFGNGTRLTVT.

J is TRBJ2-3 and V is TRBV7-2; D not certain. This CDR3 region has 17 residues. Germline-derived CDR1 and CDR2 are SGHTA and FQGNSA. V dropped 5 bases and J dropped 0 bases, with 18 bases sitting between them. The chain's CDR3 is CASSLQASLPSTDTQYF. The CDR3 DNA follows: TGTGCCAGCAGCCTCCAGGCGAGCTTGCCTAGCACAGATACGCAGTATTTT.

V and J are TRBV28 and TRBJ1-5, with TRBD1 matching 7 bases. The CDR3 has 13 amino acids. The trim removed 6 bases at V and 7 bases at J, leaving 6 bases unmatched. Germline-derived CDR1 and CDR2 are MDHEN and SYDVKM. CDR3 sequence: CASSQTGSQPQHF. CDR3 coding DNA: TGTGCCAGCAGCCAGACAGGGAGCCAGCCCCAGCATTTT.

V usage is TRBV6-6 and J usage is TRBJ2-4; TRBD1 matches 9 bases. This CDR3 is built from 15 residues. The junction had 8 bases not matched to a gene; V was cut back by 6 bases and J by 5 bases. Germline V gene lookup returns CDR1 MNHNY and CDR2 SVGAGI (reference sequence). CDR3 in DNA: TGTGCCAGCAGCAAGGACAGGGGATGGGAAAACATTCAGTACTTC. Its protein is CASSKDRGWENIQYF.

CDR3 in DNA: TGCGCCAGCAGCCAAGGGTCTAGTACCCAGTACAATGAGCAGTTCTTC. Amino acid sequence: CASSQGSSTQYNEQFF. V and J are TRBV4-1 and TRBJ2-1; no definite D call. The CDR3 covers 16 residues. The germline V gene encodes CDR1 MGHRA and CDR2 YSYEKL. The V end lost 1 base, the J end lost 4 bases, and 14 bases lay between the germline ends.

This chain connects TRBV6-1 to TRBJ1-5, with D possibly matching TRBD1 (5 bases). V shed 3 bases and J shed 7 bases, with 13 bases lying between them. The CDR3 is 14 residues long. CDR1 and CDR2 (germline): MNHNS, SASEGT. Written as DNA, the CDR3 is TGTGCCAGCAGTGACTCCAGGGTCCGGCAGCCCCAGCATTTT. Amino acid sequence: CASSDSRVRQPQHF.

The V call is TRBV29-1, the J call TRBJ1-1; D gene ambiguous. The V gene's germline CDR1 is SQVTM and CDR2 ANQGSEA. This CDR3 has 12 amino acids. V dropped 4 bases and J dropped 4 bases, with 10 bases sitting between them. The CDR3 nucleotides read TGCAGCGTTGGGCGGGAAGGCACTGAAGCTTTCTTT. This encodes CSVGREGTEAFF.